This TCR beta chain was sequenced during a study of blood T cell repertoires in COVID-19. Generated by immunoSEQ multiplex PCR, the TCRdb table keeps only in-frame clones and is missing some. Seen here are 120,000 to 150,000 clones, 70% to 85% observed once, and the top ten hold around 1.6%. Enrolled through a virtual design, the participants were between about 18 and 100 years of age and came from under 30 US areas. Assignment of participants to cohorts was predicated upon participant-reported clinical history. The junction had 1 base not matched to a gene; V was cut back by 1 base and J by 2 bases. This CDR3 is 16 amino acids long. The germline CDR1 and CDR2 sequences are LGHNA and YSLEER.

The TCR sequence derives from a woman aged 18-29 years who had been exposed to COVID-19. This chain links TRBV4-3 with TRBJ2-3; 12 nucleotides line up with TRBD2. The source material was PBMCs or T cells enriched from blood (not recorded which). The CDR3, as DNA: TGCGCCAGCAGCCAAGGACTAGCGGGGGACACAGATACGCAGTATTTT. Protein: CASSQGLAGDTDTQYF.